This T cell receptor (beta chain) was sequenced in a study of regulatory T cells in long-lasting Graves disease. About the research overall: Less than 3 months of antithyroid drugs had been taken by newly diagnosed Graves' patients.

As to time point: newly diagnosed GD, antithyroid drugs for less than 3 months. Researchers made the TCR library from RNA that was extracted from PBMCs. CDR1 is LGHNT, CDR2 FRNRAP, per germline. The CDR3 runs to 16 residues. V shed 6 bases, J shed 6 bases, and the junction held 13 bases outside the gene matches. This clonotype was seen ten or more times. Library construction for TCR beta used iRepertoire HTBI primers and Arm-PCR of CDR3 regions. TCRdb independently ran MiXCR on the multiplex PCR reads; one entry per CDR3 protein. The sample consists of 200,000 to 250,000 distinct CDR3 sequences, about 19% of them appearing once. These data were likewise used in another study, on T cells in Graves' hyperthyroidism and ophthalmopathy. From that second work: Diagnosing involved the use of clinical symptoms, serum thyroxine and TRAb, thyroid ultrasound and orbital computed tomography. First-round RT-PCR targeting the TCR CDR3 was performed with the HTBI primer set. Progression to ophthalmopathy was predicted a median of about 6.6 months early.

The rearrangement links TRBV12-5 to TRBJ2-3; 9 bases are shared with TRBD1. This TCR was sampled from a woman in her 30s with Graves disease. Source: peripheral blood mononuclear cells (PBMCs), taken at new diagnosis, from a patient treated with antithyroid drugs. The CDR3 region has the DNA TGTGCTAGTGGGTCCGGGACAGGGCTTTCCGCGGATACGCAGTATTTT. It codes for CASGSGTGLSADTQYF.